This paragraph covers one T cell receptor (beta chain) sequence. This clone was seen a handful of times. The antigen it binds to is not known. No qualities accompany the bases; no much larger clone lies one base away. The CDR3 has 17 amino acids, counting the end cysteine and phenylalanine. The DNA shown is the 51-base CDR3, in frame from base 1. The germline V gene gives CDR1 as LGHNA and CDR2 as YSLEER. Germline trimming amounts to 3 bases on V and 3 bases on J, with 11 as the count of junction bases outside the gene matches. The sample belongs to a study of cytomegalovirus exposure and HLA in healthy donors (dated by TCRdb to 2017 to 2019). Concerning the study at large: An earlier analysis of approximately 600 of the donors reported 276 Gb of sequence data and more than 90 million unique TCR beta sequences from 150 million to 200 million T cells. An early release that covered fewer than 750 HLA-typed donors contained approximately 300 gigabases of sequencing data and approximately 85 million unique TCR sequences. Of the 350 to 450 genotyped donors, approximately 83% fell in the genetic ancestry cluster associated with self-reported Caucasian donors. The study aimed to test whether signatures of past pathogen exposure could be identified by cataloging public T cell receptors. Using immunosequencing, the study profiled T cell repertoires from about 620 subjects and related those repertoires to cytomegalovirus serostatus. Along with the approximately 620-subject first cohort, a separate validation cohort of over a hundred different subjects was used. To predict cytomegalovirus infection status, the study combined high-throughput TCR immunosequencing, statistical association of individual TCRs with disease status, and machine learning. To study patterns of TCR occurrence, a later analysis re-analyzed previously published TCR beta repertoires from 666 donors and added high-resolution HLA genotyping. In the later analysis, no new phenotypic data were used to find candidate immune exposures; instead, reliance was placed on TCR beta sequences and their occurrence across donors. In an earlier analysis of a few hundred of the donors, high-throughput TCR beta sequencing was used to judge whether each TCR beta V gene segment behaved as functional or pseudogenic. Alongside the repertoire data, information on donor age, sex, ethnicity and CMV serostatus was compiled. Genome-wide SNP genotypes for about three fifths of the roughly 670 donors were used in a later genetic analysis, which treated that subset as a discovery cohort. All discovery cohort repertoires had been generated on a single sequencing platform. Class I and class II HLA loci were covered by the typing at four-digit resolution. The number of typed donors differed by locus: about 629-630 for A, B, C, DRB1 and DQB1; some 500 for DQA1; 606 for DPA1; and 400 to 480 for DPB1. A few DR-DQ haplotypes were treated as single units for association and clustering because of strong linkage in the cohort. Among 398 genotyped donors of the cohort, an average of roughly 240,000 unique TCR beta nucleotide sequences were sequenced per donor, around 20% of them non-productive. General findings and caveats noted by the study authors: In a later analysis, HLA-associated TCR beta chains showed more clonal expansion and lower generation probabilities than non-associated chains that were equally common. According to a later analysis, most CMV-associated TCR beta chains appeared to be HLA-restricted, and the HLA associations seemed to be driven largely by CMV exposure. The study gave a list of 150 to 200 TCR beta chains associated with cytomegalovirus. A cluster of highly shared sequence variants was judged likely to represent a technical artifact of the sequencing pipeline. It was suggested by the authors that the approach could potentially be generalized to other disease states and immunological phenotypes. While some public TCRs were present in many individuals, most TCR sequences turned up only very rarely across donors. An association between a missense DCLRE1C variant and V-gene and J-gene trimming of TCR beta chains was found in a later genetic analysis and replicated in an independent cohort. Immune exposure information for the cohort was limited to CMV serostatus. Broadly in line with IMGT annotations, most TCR beta V segments showed up in productive rearrangements about 87% or about 30% of the time in an earlier analysis of 450 to 600 of the donors. The classifier was reported to diagnose cytomegalovirus status with high specificity and sensitivity in both the original and validation cohorts. In a later genetic analysis, fewer N-insertions in productive TCRs were reported among donors in an Asian-associated ancestry cluster than the roughly 700-donor mean. Strong co-occurrence of HLA alleles, especially DR and DQ, made assigning TCR associations to individual alleles difficult. A later analysis reported that several top co-occurrence clusters appeared linked to parvovirus B19, influenza, CMV and Epstein-Barr virus. At a false discovery rate of 0.05, a later analysis linked under 20,000 TCR beta sequences to specific HLA alleles. Over 15 rarely observed V segments, including chromosome 9 orphons, were excluded from the earlier analysis of approximately 600 of the donors because counts were too low. The presence/absence analyses assumed that sequencing depth was roughly uniform across donors, and that assumption may not be true. Some IMGT-functional V segments, including TRBV6-2 and TRBV6-3, could not be distinguished by the 87-base-pair reads and were therefore excluded. Three of the identified cytomegalovirus-associated TCR beta chains were confirmed in vitro to be specific for cytomegalovirus antigens. A further reported finding was that TCR beta sequences accurately predicted the HLA-A and HLA-B alleles for most subjects in the first cohort. In a later analysis, the rate of TCR association differed among HLA loci, with DRB1 alleles having the most associated TCRs and HLA-C alleles having the fewest. In this cohort, only TCR beta chains were sequenced, and detectable features were limited by the absence of alpha or paired-chain data. Because some donors lacked HLA typing at each locus, the association tests relied only on the typed subset. Linkage disequilibrium might explain the correlated functional status among segregating V segments, but an unknown experimental factor could not be excluded.

The cohort consisted of fewer than 700 healthy bone marrow donors. At the time of sampling, every cohort member was nominally healthy, though immune exposures that went unrecorded were likely present. The donor was CMV seropositive and belonged to the group of more than 250 seropositive cohort members. Each donor provided a peripheral blood sample, and peripheral blood mononuclear cells were used for TCR beta sequencing. Genomic DNA extraction from the blood cell samples was performed with the Qiagen DNeasy Blood Extraction Kit. The library came from the immunoSEQ multiplex PCR assay. The multiplex PCR relied on a mix of 60 forward primers for TCR Vbeta segments and 13 reverse primers for TCR Jbeta segments. The CDR3 region of rearranged TCR beta genes was amplified from genomic DNA with a multiplex PCR assay. The amplified TCR beta libraries were sequenced on the Illumina HiSeq System as 87-base-pair reads. As for the authors' bioinformatics: A later analysis counted about 76 million unique TCR beta chains across the 666 repertoires, and 10 million to 12 million of these chains were shared by at least two donors. Raw reads were error-corrected and collapsed into unique sequences by a nearest-neighbor algorithm in which closely related sequences were merged to remove PCR and sequencing errors. V, D and J gene segments were assigned by aligning CDR3 sequences to IMGT reference sequences. Each retained sequence needed at least a six-nucleotide match to both a V gene segment and a J gene segment. A rearrangement was called productive if the CDR3 had no stop codons and remained in frame with V and J, and every other rearrangement was called non-productive. Following IMGT convention, CDR3 was defined as the stretch from the second conserved V-encoded cysteine to the conserved J-encoded phenylalanine. The earlier analysis of approximately 500 of the donors excluded sequences that lacked an unambiguous match to a single V gene segment. An earlier analysis of fewer than 750 of the donors called V segments functional above 56.7% productive rearrangements and segregating when the between-donor standard deviation exceeded 5%. A statistical classification framework was built for diagnosing cytomegalovirus status from the catalog of TCR beta chain sequences. In a later analysis, TCR nucleotide sequences were compared against IMGT/GENE-DB human TR gene sequences so that V and J genes could be assigned. The TCRdist pipeline was used in a later analysis to assign CDR3 sequences and most-parsimonious VDJ recombination scenarios. In a later analysis, each TCR beta chain was defined by its CDR3 amino acid sequence together with its V-gene family, and reads lacking a unique V-gene family were excluded. As a way to deal with suspected cross-contamination and a sequencing artifact, a later analysis dropped 500 to 700 nucleotide sequences that were highly shared and had low generation probability. In a later analysis, a clonal expansion index was calculated for each public chain from normalized within-repertoire ranks of inferred template counts. Generation probabilities in a later analysis came from a VDJ recombination model fitted to out-of-frame rearrangements, and those results were checked against IGoR. Hypergeometric tests were used in a later analysis to score TCR-TCR, TCR-HLA and TCR-CMV co-occurrence, with a repertoire-size bias correction applied to the TCR pairs. In a later analysis, false discovery rates were estimated by permuting HLA or CMV assignments 20 times. In a later analysis, co-occurring TCRs were grouped using DBSCAN, with TCRdist sequence similarity added in when clustering inside HLA-allele-positive subsets. Co-occurrence clustering excluded repertoires with fewer than 30,000 or more than 120,000 public chains, plus five with anomalous nucleotide sharing. In TCRdb, the immuneACCESS table is reduced to in-frame sequences with V and J assigned. These tables do not hold every clone; where another copy was compared, an unresolved V gene accounts for under half, and the others remain unexplained. V and J calls and clone size are as listed in that table; D and trimming were resolved from the DNA. The sample data list about 87,000 clones, and 70% to 80% of these were observed just once. 20% to 25% of the sample is in the top ten clones.

This clonotype originated in a man aged 25-40 years in good health and CMV-seropositive. The sample consisted of PBMCs. The chain is encoded by TRBV4-3 joined to TRBJ2-7; TRBD2 agrees with 10 junctional bases. The DNA sequence is TGCGCCAGCAGCCAGGATACCGGGACTAGCGACCTCTACGAGCAGTACTTC. This gives the protein CASSQDTGTSDLYEQYF.